This record looks at one T cell receptor (beta chain) sequence and its context. Its target is not known. V was pared by 5 bases and J by 5 bases, with 10 bases between. The length of the CDR3 is 13 residues. Germline values: CDR1 SGHTA, CDR2 FQGNSA. This record comes from a study of early T cells in non-severe SARS-CoV-2 infection. The wider study: Sequenced material consisted of bulk RNA (from unsorted whole blood), and chains were unpaired. Study conclusions and caveats: Anti-spike CD8 responses were favored in VDJdb matching, and private and CD4 specificities were missed.

Molecules of cDNA were individually given unique molecular identifiers that were attached to them. TCRdb re-called the 5' RACE reads with MiXCR, one entry per CDR3 protein. The sample holds some 22,000 distinct CDR3 sequences, about 4.7% seen once. Sequencing was done on a sample of whole blood. This sequence joins TRBV7-2 and TRBJ1-5, with D perhaps TRBD1 (6 bases). The clonotype comes from an adult who was a healthcare worker with PCR-confirmed SARS-CoV-2 infection or an uninfected control (not recorded which). The CDR3 nucleotides read TGTGCCAGCAGCCCAGGGGCAGATCAGCCCCAGCATTTT. This sequence encodes CASSPGADQPQHF.